Presented here are 32 T cell receptor beta chains from one specimen sequenced in a study of T-cell reconstitution after alpha-beta-depleted transplantation in children. Unique molecular identifiers tagged the TCRbeta library. MiXCR, applied by TCRdb to the PCR reads, yields one record per CDR3 protein. In the table there are hundreds of thousands of distinct CDR3 sequences, around 14% of which are singletons. Sequences were derived from PBMCs, sampled before TCRalphabeta/CD19-depleted stem cell transplant. The receptors shown here come from a girl aged 2-10 years with congenital amegakaryocytic thrombocytopenia, due to receive a stem cell transplant.

This clonotype has ten or more counts. The V gene is TRBV12-5, the J gene TRBJ2-2; D perhaps matches TRBD1 (5 bases). Trimming shortened V by 3 bases and J by 4 bases, and 15 bases separated the two germline ends. The CDR3 extends over 16 amino acids. Germline V gene lookup returns CDR1 LGHNT and CDR2 FRNRAP. The CDR3 DNA reads as TGTGCTAGTGGTTTCCTAGGGCAGGGCCTCACCGGGGAGCTGTTTTTT. Its translation: CASGFLGQGLTGELFF.

This chain connects TRBV7-2 to TRBJ1-5; no clear D gene. This CDR3 contains 15 residues. Trimming stripped 0 bases from V and 2 bases from J, with 8 bases between. Germline CDR1 reads SGHTA; CDR2 reads FQGNSA. The CDR3 nucleotides are TGTGCCAGCAGCTTAGCCAAGAGGGGCAATCAGCCCCAGCATTTT. Translation gives CASSLAKRGNQPQHF.

The J gene is TRBJ2-1, the V gene TRBV5-1, with a possible D match to TRBD2 (6 bases). Trimming cost V 7 bases and J 5 bases, with 13 bases left between them. Germline values: CDR1 SGHRS, CDR2 YFSETQ. This CDR3 spans 13 amino acids. CDR3 in amino acids: CASRFGGDNEQFF. The CDR3 DNA sequence: TGCGCCAGCCGGTTCGGGGGTGACAATGAGCAGTTCTTC.

The sample holds many counts of this clonotype. This rearrangement joins TRBV5-1 to TRBJ1-2; 8 bases agree with TRBD1. Germline CDR1 and CDR2: SGHRS and YFSETQ. V was pared by 0 bases and J by 0 bases, with 7 bases of the junction left unmatched. The CDR3 consists of 17 residues. For the CDR3, the DNA is TGCGCCAGCAGCTTGGACAGGGGGAGTGGAGCTAACTATGGCTACACCTTC. Amino acid sequence: CASSLDRGSGANYGYTF.

This clonotype occurred a few times. This chain connects TRBV5-1 to TRBJ2-1, with 10 bases that match TRBD2. Unmatched junction bases numbered 10, after V lost 4 bases and J lost 9 bases. From germline, CDR1 is SGHRS and CDR2 YFSETQ. The CDR3 length is 15 residues. CDR3 nucleotide sequence: TGCGCCAGCAGCATGCTAGCGGGAGCGGGGGTTGAGCAGTTCTTC. It yields the protein CASSMLAGAGVEQFF.

The CDR3 protein is CASRPSGTAYEQYF. The CDR3 DNA follows: TGTGCCAGCAGACCCTCGGGGACAGCCTACGAGCAGTACTTC. V is TRBV11-2 and J is TRBJ2-7, with 7 bases fitting TRBD1. The V gene's germline CDR1 is SGHAT and CDR2 FQNNGV. The junction had 7 bases not matched to a gene; V was cut back by 6 bases and J by 2 bases. CDR3 length equals 14 residues.

This clonotype was counted at least ten times. This sequence joins TRBV5-1 and TRBJ2-5, with 9 nucleotides matching TRBD2. Germline CDR1 and CDR2: SGHRS and YFSETQ. V trimming: 5 bases; J trimming: 2 bases; junction bases outside the gene matches: 4. There are 14 residues in the CDR3. The chain's CDR3 is CASSMTSGQETQYF. CDR3 coding DNA: TGCGCCAGCAGTATGACTAGCGGTCAAGAGACCCAGTACTTC.

This clonotype occurred many times. Here the CDR3 reads CASSLGQVPMNTEAFF. CDR3 nucleotides: TGTGCCAGCAGCTTGGGACAGGTGCCGATGAACACTGAAGCTTTCTTT. The rearrangement links TRBV5-5 to TRBJ1-1, with D tentatively TRBD1 (6 bases). This CDR3 contains 16 residues. Germline-derived CDR1 and CDR2 are SGHKS and YYEKEE (reference sequence). Trimming took off 0 bases at V and 0 bases at J, with 12 bases between the two ends.

The chain joins TRBV12-3 or TRBV12-4 to TRBJ2-2; D is perhaps TRBD2 (6 bases). Trimming shortened V by 5 bases and J by 6 bases, and 13 bases separated the two germline ends. CDR3 size: 14 residues. The CDR3 here is CASSPGPGAGELFF. As DNA, the CDR3 is TGTGCCAGCAGTCCCGGGCCGGGAGCCGGGGAGCTGTTTTTT.

The chain recombines TRBV11-2 with TRBJ2-7; the D gene is possibly TRBD2 (7 bases). The length of the CDR3 is 16 residues. The V gene's germline CDR1 is SGHAT and CDR2 FQNNGV. Trimming removed 7 bases at V and 3 bases at J, with 22 bases between. The CDR3 bases are TGTGCCAGCACCACGAAAGGGGGTGGCGGGGGCTACGAGCAGTACTTC. It codes for CASTTKGGGGGYEQYF.

This clonotype was recorded many times. This chain links TRBV5-5 with TRBJ2-7, with 10 nucleotides matching TRBD1. Per the germline V gene, CDR1 is SGHKS and CDR2 is YYEKEE (reference sequence). V was clipped by 2 bases and J by 4 bases; unmatched bases: 9. This CDR3 has 16 amino acids. Here the CDR3 DNA reads TGTGCCAGCAGCTTCGCCCCAGACAGGGGGCGGTACGAGCAGTACTTC. Amino acids: CASSFAPDRGRYEQYF.

V and J are TRBV29-1 and TRBJ1-2; D is possibly TRBD1 (6 bases). This CDR3 comprises 17 residues. V lost 1 base, J lost 6 bases, and 24 bases lay in between. Germline CDR1 SQVTM, CDR2 ANQGSEA. In DNA, the CDR3 is TGCAGCGTTGAAGGTATGAGTCCCCGAGGCAGGGGAGATGGCTACACCTTC. Protein product: CSVEGMSPRGRGDGYTF.

This clonotype was observed many times. This chain connects TRBV5-1 to TRBJ2-2; D is uncertain. The length of the CDR3 is 16 residues. Deletions cut 0 bases from V and 2 bases from J, with 11 bases between. CDR1 is SGHRS and CDR2 is YFSETQ in the germline V gene. CDR3 nucleotide sequence: TGCGCCAGCAGCTTGGCACAGTCCACCAACACCGGGGAGCTGTTTTTT. It specifies CASSLAQSTNTGELFF.

The chain has TRBV5-1 and TRBJ1-2; D is perhaps TRBD1 (5 bases). The CDR3 covers 13 residues. The germline CDR1 and CDR2 sequences are SGHRS and YFSETQ. V was pared by 4 bases and J by 6 bases, with 13 bases between. In DNA, the CDR3 is TGCGCCAGCAGCCTGACAGCCAATAATGGCTACACCTTC. As protein: CASSLTANNGYTF.

In this sample, this clonotype turned up many times. The chain uses TRBV20-1 and TRBJ1-1; D may be TRBD1 (6 bases). The CDR3 extends over 12 amino acids. Per germline, CDR1 DFQATT and CDR2 SNEGSKA (reference sequence). Trimming took 6 bases from V and 5 from J, leaving 13 bases between them. In nucleotides, the CDR3 is TGCAGTGCCCAACAGGGAGGGACTGAAGCTTTCTTT. Translation: CSAQQGGTEAFF.

The table lists this clonotype with many counts. V and J are TRBV29-1 and TRBJ2-1; D gene ambiguous. Trimming took off 4 bases at V and 0 bases at J, with 7 bases between the two ends. Germline V CDR1 and CDR2: SQVTM, ANQGSEA. The length of the CDR3 is 13 residues. The CDR3 is CSVGSSSYNEQFF. For the CDR3, the DNA is TGCAGCGTTGGAAGTTCCTCCTACAATGAGCAGTTCTTC.

The J gene is TRBJ2-2, the V gene TRBV4-1; maybe TRBD1 (6 bases). The length of the CDR3 is 16 residues. Germline assignment: CDR1 MGHRA and CDR2 YSYEKL. V shed 1 base and J shed 4 bases, with 13 bases lying between them. The CDR3 sequence: CASSQVGRGTTGELFF. The CDR3 nucleotides are TGCGCCAGCAGCCAAGTTGGCAGGGGCACCACCGGGGAGCTGTTTTTT.

Points on this clonotype: A much larger clone sits a single nucleotide away, making a read error possible. The chain combines TRBV27 with TRBJ2-7; perhaps TRBD2 as D (5 bases). The CDR3 covers 13 residues. Germline V gives CDR1 MNHEY, CDR2 SMNVEV (reference sequence). The CDR3 is CASSFGVTYEQSF. The CDR3 DNA reads TGTGCCAGCAGTTTCGGGGTGACCTACGAGCAGTCCTTC.

A single count supports this clonotype. V and J are TRBV3-1 and TRBJ2-1; 9 nucleotides align to TRBD1. The CDR3 loop spans 16 amino acids. Germline lookup yields CDR1 LGHDT and CDR2 YNNKEL (reference sequence). J was trimmed by 6 bases and V by 0 bases; bases with no gene match: 6. The CDR3 DNA reads as TGTGCCAGCAGCCAAGATCTCTACAGGGGGCTCAATGAGCAGTTCTTC. This sequence encodes CASSQDLYRGLNEQFF.

This clonotype was observed many times. The chain has TRBV15 and TRBJ2-2; D is unresolved. This CDR3 spans 13 amino acids. Germline-derived CDR1 and CDR2 are LNHNV and YYDKDF (reference sequence). The V and J ends lost 3 bases and 10 bases respectively, with 12 bases between them. Written as DNA, the CDR3 is TGTGCCACCAGCAGGGATGACTTTGCGGAGCTGTTTTTT. It translates to CATSRDDFAELFF.

The chain joins TRBV7-3 to TRBJ2-2; D remains ambiguous. The CDR3 spans 16 residues. Deletions cut 1 base from V and 0 bases from J, with 9 bases between. CDR1 and CDR2 from the germline V gene are SGHTA and FQGTGA. The CDR3 nucleotides are TGTGCCAGCAGCTTAAGAACACTCGCGAACACCGGGGAGCTGTTTTTT. Translating gives CASSLRTLANTGELFF.

This clonotype was seen a few times. V gene TRBV5-1 combines with J gene TRBJ1-2, with no clear D. The CDR3 has 12 residues. V was shortened by 3 bases and J by 8 bases, with 11 bases between the two germline ends. Germline loops: CDR1 SGHRS, CDR2 YFSETQ. The CDR3 protein is CASSSDPDGYTF. DNA for the CDR3: TGCGCCAGCAGCTCCGACCCCGACGGCTACACCTTC.

Only a few counts were recorded for this clonotype. The chain is built from TRBV7-9 and TRBJ2-5; 9 nucleotides agree with TRBD1. Germline CDR1 reads SEHNR; CDR2 reads FQNEAQ (reference sequence). CDR3 length: 15 amino acids. The junction had 5 bases not matched to a gene; V was cut back by 1 base and J by 5 bases. The CDR3 loop is CASSLDWTGDETQYF. The CDR3 DNA is TGTGCCAGCAGCTTAGACTGGACAGGGGACGAGACCCAGTACTTC.

This clonotype was recorded at least ten times. The chain combines TRBV29-1 with TRBJ1-1; D gene ambiguous. The length of the CDR3 is 11 residues. Germline loops: CDR1 SQVTM, CDR2 ANQGSEA. V shed 4 bases and J shed 10 bases, with 13 bases lying between them. In DNA, the CDR3 is TGCAGCGTTGTGGTTTGGGAAACAGCTTTCTTT. Encoded protein: CSVVVWETAFF.

At least ten counts were recorded for this clonotype. The chain employs TRBV20-1 and TRBJ2-3, with 8 bases that match TRBD1. The length of the CDR3 is 15 residues. Unmatched junction bases numbered 8, after V lost 3 bases and J lost 3 bases. The germline V gene has CDR1 DFQATT and CDR2 SNEGSKA (reference sequence). CDR3 in amino acids: CSASGTGARTDTQYF. The CDR3 coding sequence is TGCAGTGCTAGCGGGACAGGTGCGCGAACAGATACGCAGTATTTT.

This clonotype showed up just a few times. CDR3 region: CASSSRVEDGRAAMNTEAFF. The CDR3 DNA sequence: TGCGCCAGCAGCTCTCGGGTTGAGGATGGGAGGGCGGCTATGAACACTGAAGCTTTCTTT. The chain joins TRBV5-1 to TRBJ1-1; D remains ambiguous. V lost 3 bases to trimming and J lost 0 bases, with 27 bases between them. Germline-derived CDR1 and CDR2 are SGHRS and YFSETQ. The CDR3 covers 20 residues. Based on the CDR3 plus reference TRBV5-1 and TRBJ1-1, the full variable domain is KAGVTQTPRYLIKTRGQQVTLSCSPISGHRSVSWYQQTPGQGLQFLFEYFSETQRNKGNFPGRFSGRQFSNSRSEMNVSTLELGDSALYLCASSSRVEDGRAAMNTEAFFGQGTRLTVV.

The chain employs TRBV20-1 and TRBJ2-3; 12 nucleotides agree with TRBD2. This CDR3 has 17 residues. Unmatched junction bases numbered 12, after V lost 4 bases and J lost 4 bases. Germline-derived CDR1 and CDR2 are DFQATT and SNEGSKA (reference sequence). This CDR3 reads CSATLAGGPVLSDTQYF. In DNA form, the CDR3 reads TGCAGTGCTACTCTAGCGGGAGGGCCGGTTTTATCAGATACGCAGTATTTT.

This clonotype was counted a few times. The chain is built from TRBV29-1 and TRBJ2-7; 9 bases map to TRBD2. Germline V gene lookup returns CDR1 SQVTM and CDR2 ANQGSEA. The CDR3 spans 16 residues. The V segment lost 1 base and the J segment 2 bases; nucleotides outside the gene matches: 9. The CDR3 spells CSVEVLTSGPTYEQYF. CDR3 nucleotides: TGCAGCGTTGAAGTTTTGACTAGCGGACCTACCTACGAGCAGTACTTC.

V usage is TRBV5-1 and J usage is TRBJ2-7, with 11 nucleotides matching TRBD1. This CDR3 is 15 amino acids long. Germline CDR1 reads SGHRS; CDR2 reads YFSETQ. The junction had 5 bases not matched to a gene; V was cut back by 0 bases and J by 6 bases. CDR3 sequence reads: CASSLEGQGVGEQYF. CDR3 DNA sequence: TGCGCCAGCAGCTTGGAGGGACAGGGGGTCGGCGAGCAGTACTTC.

At least ten counts were recorded for this clonotype. The chain joins TRBV20-1 to TRBJ2-5, with 10 bases lining up with TRBD1. J gave up 4 bases and V 6 bases, and 5 bases lay outside the gene matches. There are 13 residues in the CDR3. Germline V gene data show CDR1 as DFQATT and CDR2 as SNEGSKA (reference sequence). CDR3 sequence reads: CSAGTGDLETQYF. The DNA of the CDR3 is TGCAGTGCAGGGACAGGGGATCTAGAGACCCAGTACTTC.

A few counts support this clonotype. The chain has TRBV27 and TRBJ2-2; D is ambiguous. The V end lost 3 bases, the J end lost 6 bases, and 11 bases lay between the germline ends. Germline V gene sequence: CDR1 MNHEY, CDR2 SMNVEV (reference sequence). This CDR3 has 14 residues. The CDR3 loop is CASSFTLQAGELFF. The CDR3 DNA reads TGTGCCAGCAGTTTCACACTCCAGGCCGGGGAGCTGTTTTTT.

The sample holds a few counts of this clonotype. This rearrangement joins TRBV5-8 to TRBJ2-2, with D perhaps being TRBD1 or TRBD2 (5 bases each). The germline V gene has CDR1 SGHTS and CDR2 YDEGEE. Trimming took 4 bases from V and 4 from J, leaving 14 bases between them. The CDR3 totals 15 residues. The CDR3 DNA is TGTGCCAGCAGCCCCGACAGACTACTCACCGGGGAGCTGTTTTTT. Translating gives CASSPDRLLTGELFF.